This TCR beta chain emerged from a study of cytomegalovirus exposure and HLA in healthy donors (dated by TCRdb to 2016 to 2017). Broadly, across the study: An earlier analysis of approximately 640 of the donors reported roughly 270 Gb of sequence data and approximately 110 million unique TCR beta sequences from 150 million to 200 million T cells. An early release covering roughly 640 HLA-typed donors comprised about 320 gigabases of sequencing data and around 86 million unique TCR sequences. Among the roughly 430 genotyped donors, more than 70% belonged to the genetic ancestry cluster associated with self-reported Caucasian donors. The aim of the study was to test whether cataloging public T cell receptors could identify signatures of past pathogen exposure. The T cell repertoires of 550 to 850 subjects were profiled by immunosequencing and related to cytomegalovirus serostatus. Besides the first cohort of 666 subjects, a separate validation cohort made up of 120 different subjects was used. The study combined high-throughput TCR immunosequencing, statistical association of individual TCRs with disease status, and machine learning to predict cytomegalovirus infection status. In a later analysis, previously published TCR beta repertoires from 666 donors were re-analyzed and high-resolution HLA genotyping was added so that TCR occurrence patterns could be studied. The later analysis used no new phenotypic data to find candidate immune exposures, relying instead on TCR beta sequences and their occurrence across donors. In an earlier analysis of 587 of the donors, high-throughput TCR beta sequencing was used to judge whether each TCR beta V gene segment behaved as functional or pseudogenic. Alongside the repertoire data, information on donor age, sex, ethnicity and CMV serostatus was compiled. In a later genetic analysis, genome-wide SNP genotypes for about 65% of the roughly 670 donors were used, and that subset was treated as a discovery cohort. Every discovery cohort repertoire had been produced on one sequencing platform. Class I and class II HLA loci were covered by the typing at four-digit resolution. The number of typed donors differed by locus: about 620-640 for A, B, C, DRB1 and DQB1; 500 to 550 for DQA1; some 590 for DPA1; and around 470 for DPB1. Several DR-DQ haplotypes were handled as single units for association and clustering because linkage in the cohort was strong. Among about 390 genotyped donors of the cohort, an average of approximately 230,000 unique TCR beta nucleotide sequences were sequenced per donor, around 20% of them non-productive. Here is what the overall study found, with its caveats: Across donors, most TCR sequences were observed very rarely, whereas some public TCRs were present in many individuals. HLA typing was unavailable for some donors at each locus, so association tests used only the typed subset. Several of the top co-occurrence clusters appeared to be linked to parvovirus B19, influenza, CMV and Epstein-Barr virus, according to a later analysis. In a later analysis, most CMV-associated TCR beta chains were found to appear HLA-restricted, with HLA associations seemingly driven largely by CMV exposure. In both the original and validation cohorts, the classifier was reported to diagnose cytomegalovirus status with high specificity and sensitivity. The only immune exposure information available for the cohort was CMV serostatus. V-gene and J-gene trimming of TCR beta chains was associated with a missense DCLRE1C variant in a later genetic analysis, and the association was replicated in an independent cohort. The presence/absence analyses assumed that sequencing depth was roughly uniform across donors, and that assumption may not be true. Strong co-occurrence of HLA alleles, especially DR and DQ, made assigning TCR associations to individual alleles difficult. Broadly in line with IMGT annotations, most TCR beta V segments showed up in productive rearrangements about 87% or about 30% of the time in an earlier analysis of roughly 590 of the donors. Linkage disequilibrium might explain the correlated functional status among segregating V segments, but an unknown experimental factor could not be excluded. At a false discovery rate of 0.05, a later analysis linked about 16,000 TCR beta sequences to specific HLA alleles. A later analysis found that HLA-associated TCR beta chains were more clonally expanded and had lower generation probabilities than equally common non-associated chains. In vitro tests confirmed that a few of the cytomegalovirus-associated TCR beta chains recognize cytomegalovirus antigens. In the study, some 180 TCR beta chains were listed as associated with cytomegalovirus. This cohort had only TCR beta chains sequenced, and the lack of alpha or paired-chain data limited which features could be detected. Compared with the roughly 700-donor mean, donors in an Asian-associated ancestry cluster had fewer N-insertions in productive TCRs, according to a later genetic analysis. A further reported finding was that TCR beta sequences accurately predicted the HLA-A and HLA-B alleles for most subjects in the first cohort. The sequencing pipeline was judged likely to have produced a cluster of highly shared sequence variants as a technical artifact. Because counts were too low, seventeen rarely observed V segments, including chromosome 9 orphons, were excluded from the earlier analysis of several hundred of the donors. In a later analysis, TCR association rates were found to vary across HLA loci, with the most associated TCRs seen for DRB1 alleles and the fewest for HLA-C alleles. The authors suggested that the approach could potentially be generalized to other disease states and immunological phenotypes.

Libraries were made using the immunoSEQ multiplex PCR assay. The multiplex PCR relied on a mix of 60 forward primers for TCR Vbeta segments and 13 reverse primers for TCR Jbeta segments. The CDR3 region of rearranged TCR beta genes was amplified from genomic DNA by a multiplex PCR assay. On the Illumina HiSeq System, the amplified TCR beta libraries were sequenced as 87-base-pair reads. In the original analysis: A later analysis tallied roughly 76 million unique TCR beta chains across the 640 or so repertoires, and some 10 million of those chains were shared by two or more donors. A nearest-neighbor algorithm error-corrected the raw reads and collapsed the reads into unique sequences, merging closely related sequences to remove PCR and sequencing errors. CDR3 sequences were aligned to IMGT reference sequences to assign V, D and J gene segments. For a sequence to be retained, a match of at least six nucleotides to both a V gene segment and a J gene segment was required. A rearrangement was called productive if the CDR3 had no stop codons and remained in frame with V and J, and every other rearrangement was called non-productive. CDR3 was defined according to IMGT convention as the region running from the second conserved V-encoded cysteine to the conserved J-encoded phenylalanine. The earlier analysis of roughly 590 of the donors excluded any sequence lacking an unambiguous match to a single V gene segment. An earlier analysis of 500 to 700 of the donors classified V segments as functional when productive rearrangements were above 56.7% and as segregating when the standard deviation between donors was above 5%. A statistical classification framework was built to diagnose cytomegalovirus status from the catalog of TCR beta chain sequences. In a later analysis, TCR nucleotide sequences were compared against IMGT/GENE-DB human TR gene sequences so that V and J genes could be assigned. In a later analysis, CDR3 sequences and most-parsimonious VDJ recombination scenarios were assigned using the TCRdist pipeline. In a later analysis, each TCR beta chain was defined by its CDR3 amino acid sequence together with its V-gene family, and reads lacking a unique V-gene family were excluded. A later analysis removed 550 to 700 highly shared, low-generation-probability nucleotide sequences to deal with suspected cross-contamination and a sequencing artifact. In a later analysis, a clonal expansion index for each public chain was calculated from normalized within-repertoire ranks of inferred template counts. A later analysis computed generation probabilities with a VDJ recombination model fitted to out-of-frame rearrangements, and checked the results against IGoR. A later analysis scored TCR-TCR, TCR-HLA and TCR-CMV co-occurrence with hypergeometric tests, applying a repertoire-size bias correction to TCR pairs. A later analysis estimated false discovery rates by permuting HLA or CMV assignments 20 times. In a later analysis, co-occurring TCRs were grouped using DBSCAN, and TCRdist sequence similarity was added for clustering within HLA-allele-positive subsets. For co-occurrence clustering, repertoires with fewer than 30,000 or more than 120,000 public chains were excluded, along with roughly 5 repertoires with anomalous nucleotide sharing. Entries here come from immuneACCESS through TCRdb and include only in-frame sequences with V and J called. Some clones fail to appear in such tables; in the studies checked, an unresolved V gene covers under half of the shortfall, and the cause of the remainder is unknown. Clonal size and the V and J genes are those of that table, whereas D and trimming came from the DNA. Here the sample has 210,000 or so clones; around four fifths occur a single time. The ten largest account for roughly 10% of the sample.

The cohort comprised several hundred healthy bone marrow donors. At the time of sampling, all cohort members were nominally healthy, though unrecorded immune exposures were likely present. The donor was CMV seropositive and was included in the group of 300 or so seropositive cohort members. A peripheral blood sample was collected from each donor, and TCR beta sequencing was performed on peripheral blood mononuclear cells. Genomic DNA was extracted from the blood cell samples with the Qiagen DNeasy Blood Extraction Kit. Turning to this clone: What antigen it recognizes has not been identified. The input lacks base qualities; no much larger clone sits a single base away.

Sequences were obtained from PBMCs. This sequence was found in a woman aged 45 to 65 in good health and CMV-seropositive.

The CDR3 region has the sequence CASSLEGMSYEQYF. The DNA sequence is TGCGCCAGCAGCTTGGAGGGGATGTCCTACGAGCAGTACTTC. The rearrangement joined TRBV5-1 to TRBJ2-7; the D gene is perhaps TRBD1, from 5 matching bases. A distance of 8 bases separates the germline ends of V and J, which lose 0 bases and 1 base respectively. From cysteine to phenylalanine, the CDR3 is 14 amino acids long. CDR3 DNA only is kept here, 42 bases in frame from base 1. The germline V gene yields SGHRS for CDR1 and YFSETQ for CDR2. The full variable domain, with segments outside the CDR3 supplied by the reference TRBV5-1 and TRBJ2-7 proteins, appears as KAGVTQTPRYLIKTRGQQVTLSCSPISGHRSVSWYQQTPGQGLQFLFEYFSETQRNKGNFPGRFSGRQFSNSRSEMNVSTLELGDSALYLCASSLEGMSYEQYFGPGTRLTVT.